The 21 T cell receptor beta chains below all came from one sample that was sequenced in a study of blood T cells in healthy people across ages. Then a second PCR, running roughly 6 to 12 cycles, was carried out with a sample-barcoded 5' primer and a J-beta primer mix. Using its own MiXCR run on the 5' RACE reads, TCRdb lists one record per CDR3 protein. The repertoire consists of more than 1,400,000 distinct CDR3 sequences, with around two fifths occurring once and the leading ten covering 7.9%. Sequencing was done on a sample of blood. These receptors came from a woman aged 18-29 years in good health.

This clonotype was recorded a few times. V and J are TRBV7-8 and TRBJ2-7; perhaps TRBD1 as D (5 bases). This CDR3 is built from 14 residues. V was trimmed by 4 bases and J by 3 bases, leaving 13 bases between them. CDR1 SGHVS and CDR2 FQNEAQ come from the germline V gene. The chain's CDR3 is CASSSSTEYYEQYF. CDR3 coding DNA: TGTGCCAGCAGCTCATCGACAGAATACTACGAGCAGTACTTC.

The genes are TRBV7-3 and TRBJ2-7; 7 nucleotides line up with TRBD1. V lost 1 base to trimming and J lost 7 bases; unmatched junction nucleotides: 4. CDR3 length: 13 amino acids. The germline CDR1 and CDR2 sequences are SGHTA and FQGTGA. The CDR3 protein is CASSLKGGGEQYF. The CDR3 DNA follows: TGTGCCAGCAGCTTAAAAGGGGGCGGGGAGCAGTACTTC. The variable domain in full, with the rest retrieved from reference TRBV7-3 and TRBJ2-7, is GAGVSQTPSNKVTEKGKYVELRCDPISGHTALYWYRQSLGQGPEFLIYFQGTGAADDSGLPNDRFFAVRPEGSVSTLKIQRTERGDSAVYLCASSLKGGGEQYFGPGTRLTVT.

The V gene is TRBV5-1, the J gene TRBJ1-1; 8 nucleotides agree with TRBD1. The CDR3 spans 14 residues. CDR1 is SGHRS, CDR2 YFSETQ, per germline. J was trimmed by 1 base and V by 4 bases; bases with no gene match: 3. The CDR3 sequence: CASSNGQGNTEAFF. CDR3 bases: TGCGCCAGCAGCAATGGACAGGGGAACACTGAAGCTTTCTTT. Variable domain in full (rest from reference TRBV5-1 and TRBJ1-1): KAGVTQTPRYLIKTRGQQVTLSCSPISGHRSVSWYQQTPGQGLQFLFEYFSETQRNKGNFPGRFSGRQFSNSRSEMNVSTLELGDSALYLCASSNGQGNTEAFFGQGTRLTVV.

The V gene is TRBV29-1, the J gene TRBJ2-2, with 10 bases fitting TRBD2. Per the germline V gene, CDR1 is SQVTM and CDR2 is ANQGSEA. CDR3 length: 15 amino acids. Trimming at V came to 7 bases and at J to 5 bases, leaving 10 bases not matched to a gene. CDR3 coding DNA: TGCAGCGCCGGAGGACTAGCGGACGGGACCGGGGAGCTGTTTTTT. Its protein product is CSAGGLADGTGELFF.

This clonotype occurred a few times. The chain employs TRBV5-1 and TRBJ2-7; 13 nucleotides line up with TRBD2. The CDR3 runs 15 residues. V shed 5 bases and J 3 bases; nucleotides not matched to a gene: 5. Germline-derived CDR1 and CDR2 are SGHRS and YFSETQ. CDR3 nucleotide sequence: TGCGCCAGCAGGCCGGGGACTAGCGGGGTCTACGAGCAGTACTTC. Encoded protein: CASRPGTSGVYEQYF.

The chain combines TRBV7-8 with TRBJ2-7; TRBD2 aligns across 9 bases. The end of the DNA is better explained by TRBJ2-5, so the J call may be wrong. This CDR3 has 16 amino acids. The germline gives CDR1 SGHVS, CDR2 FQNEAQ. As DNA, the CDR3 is TGTGCCAGCAGCTTACGGTTAGCGGGAGTAAAAGAGACCCAGTACTTC. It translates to CASSLRLAGVKETQYF.

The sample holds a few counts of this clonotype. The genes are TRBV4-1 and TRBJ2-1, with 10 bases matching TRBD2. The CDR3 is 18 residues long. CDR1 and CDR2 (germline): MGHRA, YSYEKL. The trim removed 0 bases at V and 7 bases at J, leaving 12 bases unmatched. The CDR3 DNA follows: TGCGCCAGCAGCCAAGATTTGCCTAGCGGGAGACCCGATAATGAGCAGTTCTTC. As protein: CASSQDLPSGRPDNEQFF.

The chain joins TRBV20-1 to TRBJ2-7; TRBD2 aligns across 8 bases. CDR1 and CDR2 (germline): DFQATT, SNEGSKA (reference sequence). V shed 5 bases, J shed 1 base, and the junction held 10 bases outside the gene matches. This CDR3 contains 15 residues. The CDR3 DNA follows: TGCAGTGCTCCGTCTACACTAGCGGATTCCTACGAGCAGTACTTC. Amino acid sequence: CSAPSTLADSYEQYF.

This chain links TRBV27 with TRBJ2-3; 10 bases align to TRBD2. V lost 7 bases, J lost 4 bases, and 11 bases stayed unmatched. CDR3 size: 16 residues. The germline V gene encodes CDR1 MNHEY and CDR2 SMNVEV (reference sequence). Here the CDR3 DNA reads TGTGCCAGCACCACCGGTGGGGGACTAGCGTCAGATACGCAGTATTTT. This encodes CASTTGGGLASDTQYF.

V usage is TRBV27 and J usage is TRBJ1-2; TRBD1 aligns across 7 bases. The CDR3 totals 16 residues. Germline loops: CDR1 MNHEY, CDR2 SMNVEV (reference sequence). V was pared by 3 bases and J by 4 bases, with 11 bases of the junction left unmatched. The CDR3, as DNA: TGTGCCAGCAGTTTCGCCCCAGGGGGGACGACCTATGGCTACACCTTC. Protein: CASSFAPGGTTYGYTF.

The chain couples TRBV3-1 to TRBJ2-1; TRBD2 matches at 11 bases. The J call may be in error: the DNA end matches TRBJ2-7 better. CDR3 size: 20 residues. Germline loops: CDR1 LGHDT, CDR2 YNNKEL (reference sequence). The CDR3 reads CASSGLAGGPSTTTYNEQYF. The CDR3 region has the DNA TGTGCCAGCAGCGGATTAGCGGGGGGGCCCTCCACAACTACCTACAATGAGCAGTACTTC.

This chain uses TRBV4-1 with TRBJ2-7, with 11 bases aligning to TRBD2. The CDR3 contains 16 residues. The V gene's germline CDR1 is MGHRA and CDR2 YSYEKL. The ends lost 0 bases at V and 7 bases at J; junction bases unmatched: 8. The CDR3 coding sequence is TGCGCCAGCAGCCAAGATGGGACTAGCGGCAACAATGAGCAGTACTTC. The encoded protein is CASSQDGTSGNNEQYF.

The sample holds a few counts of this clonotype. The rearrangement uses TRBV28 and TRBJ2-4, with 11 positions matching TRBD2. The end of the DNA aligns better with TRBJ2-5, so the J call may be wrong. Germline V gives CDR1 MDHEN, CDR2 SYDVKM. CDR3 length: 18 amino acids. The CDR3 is CASSPGPRLAGTQETQYF. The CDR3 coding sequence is TGTGCCAGCAGTCCAGGTCCCCGACTAGCGGGGACCCAAGAGACCCAGTACTTC.

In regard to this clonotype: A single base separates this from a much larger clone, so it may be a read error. CDR3 sequence (DNA): TGTGCCAGCAGCCGGACAGGGGGTGGCTACAACTTC. Translating it yields CASSRTGGGYNF. The gene calls are TRBV7-9 and TRBJ1-2; TRBD1 matches 10 bases. The length of the CDR3 is 12 residues. Germline CDR1 reads SEHNR; CDR2 reads FQNEAQ (reference sequence).

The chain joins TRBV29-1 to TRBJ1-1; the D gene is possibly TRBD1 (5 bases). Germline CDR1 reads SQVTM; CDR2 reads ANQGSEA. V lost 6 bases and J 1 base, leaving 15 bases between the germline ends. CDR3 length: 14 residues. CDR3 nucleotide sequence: TGCAGCGTGGTAGTCCGGGGACCGAACACTGAAGCTTTCTTT. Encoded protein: CSVVVRGPNTEAFF. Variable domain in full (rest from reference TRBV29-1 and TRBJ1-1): SAVISQKPSRDICQRGTSLTIQCQVDSQVTMMFWYRQQPGQSLTLIATANQGSEATYESGFVIDKFPISRPNLTFSTLTVSNMSPEDSSIYLCSVVVRGPNTEAFFGQGTRLTVV.

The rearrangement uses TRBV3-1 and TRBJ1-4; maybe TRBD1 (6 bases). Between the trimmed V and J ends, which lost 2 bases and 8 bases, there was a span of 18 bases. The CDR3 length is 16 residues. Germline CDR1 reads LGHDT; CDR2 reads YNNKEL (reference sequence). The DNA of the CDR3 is TGTGCCAGCAGCCAAAAAAGGGACACCCGTCGGGAAAAACTGTTTTTT. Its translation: CASSQKRDTRREKLFF.

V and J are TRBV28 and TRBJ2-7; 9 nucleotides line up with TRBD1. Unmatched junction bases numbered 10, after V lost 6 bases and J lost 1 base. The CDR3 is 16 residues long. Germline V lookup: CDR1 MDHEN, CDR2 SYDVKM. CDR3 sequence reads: CASRPWAGTGSYEQYF. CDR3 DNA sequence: TGTGCCAGCAGACCCTGGGCCGGGACAGGGTCCTACGAGCAGTACTTC. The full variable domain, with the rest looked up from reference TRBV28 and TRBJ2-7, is DVKVTQSSRYLVKRTGEKVFLECVQDMDHENMFWYRQDPGLGLRLIYFSYDVKMKEKGDIPEGYSVSREKKERFSLILESASTNQTSMYLCASRPWAGTGSYEQYFGPGTRLTVT.

The CDR3 loop reads CASSMTSGTTDTEYF. CDR3 coding DNA: TGTGCCAGCAGTATGACTAGCGGAACCACAGATACGGAATATTTT. The chain is built from TRBV12-3 or TRBV12-4 and TRBJ2-3, with 9 bases fitting TRBD2. CDR3 length: 15 amino acids. V was pared by 5 bases and J by 15 bases, with 18 bases of the junction left unmatched.

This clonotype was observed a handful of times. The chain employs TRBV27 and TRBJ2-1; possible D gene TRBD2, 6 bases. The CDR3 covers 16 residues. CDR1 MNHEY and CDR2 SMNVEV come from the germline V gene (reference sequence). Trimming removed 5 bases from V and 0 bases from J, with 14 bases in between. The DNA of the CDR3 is TGTGCCAGCAGTGCCCGTAGCGGAAGCTCCTACAATGAGCAGTTCTTC. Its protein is CASSARSGSSYNEQFF.

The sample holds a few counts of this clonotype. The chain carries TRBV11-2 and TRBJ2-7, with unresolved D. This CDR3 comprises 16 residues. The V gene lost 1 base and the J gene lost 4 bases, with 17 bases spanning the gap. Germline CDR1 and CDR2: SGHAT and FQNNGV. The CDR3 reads CASSLVFGNSLYEQYF. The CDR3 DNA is TGTGCCAGCAGCTTAGTTTTTGGGAACAGTCTGTACGAGCAGTACTTC.

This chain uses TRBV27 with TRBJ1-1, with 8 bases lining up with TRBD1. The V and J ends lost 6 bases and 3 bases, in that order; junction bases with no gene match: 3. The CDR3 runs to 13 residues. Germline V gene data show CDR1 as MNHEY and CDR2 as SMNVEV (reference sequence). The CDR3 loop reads CASRTGADTEAFF. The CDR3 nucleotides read TGTGCCAGCAGGACAGGGGCGGACACTGAAGCTTTCTTT.